This T cell receptor (beta chain) is from a study of Graves' ophthalmopathy and Graves' hyperthyroidism. With 7 bases removed from V and 3 bases from J, the gap between germline ends came to 19 bases. The length of the CDR3 is 15 residues. The germline V gene encodes CDR1 LGHNT and CDR2 FRNRAP. Findings and limits, study-wide: Ophthalmopathy progression predictions by the model showed approximately 75% specificity and about 70% sensitivity.

Amplifying from RNA transcripts, the study obtained TCR beta CDR3 regions. Investigators did first-round RT-PCR with HTBI primers, then second-round multiplex PCR. In TCRdb, the multiplex PCR reads were re-called with MiXCR into one record per CDR3 protein. Of around 340,000 distinct CDR3 sequences in the sample, 15% to 20% were seen once. The PBMCs used were ones drawn from approximately 10 ml of fresh peripheral blood. A remark on this clonotype: The antigen remains undetermined.

The material sequenced was peripheral blood. The receptor comes from an adult man with Graves' ophthalmopathy. The chain recombines TRBV12-5 with TRBJ2-7; the D gene is possibly TRBD1 (6 bases). The chain's CDR3 is CASAFQQGAFYEQYF. The CDR3 nucleotides read TGTGCTAGTGCTTTTCAACAGGGCGCTTTCTACGAGCAGTACTTC.